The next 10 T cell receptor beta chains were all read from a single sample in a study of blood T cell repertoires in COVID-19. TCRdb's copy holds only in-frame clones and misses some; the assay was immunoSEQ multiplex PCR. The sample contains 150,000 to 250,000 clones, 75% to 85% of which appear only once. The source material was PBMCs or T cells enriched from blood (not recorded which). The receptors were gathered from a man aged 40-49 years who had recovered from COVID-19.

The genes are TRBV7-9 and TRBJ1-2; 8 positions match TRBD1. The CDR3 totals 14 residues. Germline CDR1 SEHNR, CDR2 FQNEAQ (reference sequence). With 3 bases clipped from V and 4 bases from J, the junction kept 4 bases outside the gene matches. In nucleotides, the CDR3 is TGTGCCAGCAGCTTTACCGGACAGGGCTATGGCTACACCTTC. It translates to CASSFTGQGYGYTF.

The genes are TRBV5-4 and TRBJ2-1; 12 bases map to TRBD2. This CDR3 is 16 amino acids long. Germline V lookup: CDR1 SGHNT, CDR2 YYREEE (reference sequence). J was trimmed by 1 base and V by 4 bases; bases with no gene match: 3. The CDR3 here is CASSTGTSGSYNEQFF. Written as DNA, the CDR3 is TGTGCCAGCAGCACCGGGACTAGCGGGTCCTACAATGAGCAGTTCTTC.

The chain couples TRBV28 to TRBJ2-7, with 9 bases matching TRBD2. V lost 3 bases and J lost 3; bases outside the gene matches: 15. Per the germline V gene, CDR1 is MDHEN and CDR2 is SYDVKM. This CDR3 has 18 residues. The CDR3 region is CASSLYSGGAGGRYEQYF. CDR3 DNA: TGTGCCAGCAGTTTGTACTCTGGAGGAGCGGGGGGCCGCTACGAGCAGTACTTC.

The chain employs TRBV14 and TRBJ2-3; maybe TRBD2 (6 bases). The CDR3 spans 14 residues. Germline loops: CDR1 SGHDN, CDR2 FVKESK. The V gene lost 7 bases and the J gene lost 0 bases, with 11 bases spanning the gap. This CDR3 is CASKPSGSTDTQYF. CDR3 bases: TGTGCCAGCAAGCCCAGCGGGAGCACAGATACGCAGTATTTT. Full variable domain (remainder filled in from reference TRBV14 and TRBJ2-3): EAGVTQFPSHSVIEKGQTVTLRCDPISGHDNLYWYRRVMGKEIKFLLHFVKESKQDESGMPNNRFLAERTGGTYSTLKVQPAELEDSGVYFCASKPSGSTDTQYFGPGTRLTVL.

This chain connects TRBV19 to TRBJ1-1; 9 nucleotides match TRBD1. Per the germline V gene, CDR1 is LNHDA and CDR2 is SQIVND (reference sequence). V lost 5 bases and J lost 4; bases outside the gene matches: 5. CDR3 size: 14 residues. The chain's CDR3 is CASSYGTGFTEAFF. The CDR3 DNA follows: TGTGCCAGTAGTTATGGGACAGGGTTCACTGAAGCTTTCTTT.

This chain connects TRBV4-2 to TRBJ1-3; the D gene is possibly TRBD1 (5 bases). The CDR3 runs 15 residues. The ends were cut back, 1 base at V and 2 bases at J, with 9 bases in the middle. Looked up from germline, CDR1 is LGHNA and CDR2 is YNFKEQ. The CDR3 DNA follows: TGTGCCAGCAGCCAAGTCGGGGGGACTGGAAACACCATATATTTT. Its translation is CASSQVGGTGNTIYF.

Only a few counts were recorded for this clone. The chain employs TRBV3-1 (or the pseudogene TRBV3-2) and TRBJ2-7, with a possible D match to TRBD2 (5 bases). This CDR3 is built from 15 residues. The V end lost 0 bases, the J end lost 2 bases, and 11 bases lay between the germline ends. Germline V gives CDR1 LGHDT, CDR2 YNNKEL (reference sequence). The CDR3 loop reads CASSQDGSRTYEQYF. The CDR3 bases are TGTGCCAGCAGCCAAGATGGGAGCCGAACCTACGAGCAGTACTTC.

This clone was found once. DNA of the CDR3: TGTGCCAGCAGCCAGCACCAGGCCCGTTATGGGCAGTTCTTC. This codes for CASSQHQARYGQFF. V is TRBV5-6 and J is TRBJ2-1; D uncertain. V was trimmed by 4 bases and J by 12 bases, leaving 20 bases between them. This CDR3 has 14 residues. Germline V CDR1 and CDR2: SGHDT, YYEEEE. The complete variable domain, with remaining parts taken from reference TRBV5-6 and TRBJ2-1, reads DAGVTQSPTHLIKTRGQQVTLRCSPKSGHDTVSWYQQALGQGPQFIFQYYEEEERQRGNFPDRFSGHQFPNYSSELNVNALLLGDSALYLCASSQHQARYGQFFGPGTRLTVL.

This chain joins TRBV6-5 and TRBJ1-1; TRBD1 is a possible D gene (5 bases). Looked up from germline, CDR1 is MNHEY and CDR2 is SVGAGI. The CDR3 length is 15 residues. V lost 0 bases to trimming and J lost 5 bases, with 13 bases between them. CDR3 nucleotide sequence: TGTGCCAGCAGTTACTCGGGGGGAAAGTGGACTGAAGCTTTCTTT. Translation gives CASSYSGGKWTEAFF.

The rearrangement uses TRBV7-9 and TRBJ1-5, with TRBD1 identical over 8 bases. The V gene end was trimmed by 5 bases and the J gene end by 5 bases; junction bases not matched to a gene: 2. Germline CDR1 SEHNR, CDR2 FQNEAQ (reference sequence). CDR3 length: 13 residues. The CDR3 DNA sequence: TGTGCCAGCAGCGGGACAGGAGATCAGCCCCAGCATTTT. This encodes CASSGTGDQPQHF. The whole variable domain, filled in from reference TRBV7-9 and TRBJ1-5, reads DTGVSQNPRHKITKRGQNVTFRCDPISEHNRLYWYRQTLGQGPEFLTYFQNEAQLEKSRLLSDRFSAERPKGSFSTLEIQRTEQGDSAMYLCASSGTGDQPQHFGDGTRLSIL.